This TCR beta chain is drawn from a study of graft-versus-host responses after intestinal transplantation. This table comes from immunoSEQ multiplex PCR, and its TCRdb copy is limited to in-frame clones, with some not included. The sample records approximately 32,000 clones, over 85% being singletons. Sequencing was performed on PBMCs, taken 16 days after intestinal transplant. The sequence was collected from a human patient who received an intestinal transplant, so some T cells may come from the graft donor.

The CDR3 is CASSVEGTPYEQYF. In DNA form, the CDR3 reads TGTGCCAGCAGCGTAGAGGGGACGCCCTACGAGCAGTACTTC. The chain has TRBV9 and TRBJ2-7, with D perhaps TRBD1 or TRBD2 (5 bases each). V gave up 0 bases and J gave up 2 bases, with 9 bases separating them. Germline V gene sequence: CDR1 SGDLS, CDR2 YYNGEE. CDR3 size: 14 residues.